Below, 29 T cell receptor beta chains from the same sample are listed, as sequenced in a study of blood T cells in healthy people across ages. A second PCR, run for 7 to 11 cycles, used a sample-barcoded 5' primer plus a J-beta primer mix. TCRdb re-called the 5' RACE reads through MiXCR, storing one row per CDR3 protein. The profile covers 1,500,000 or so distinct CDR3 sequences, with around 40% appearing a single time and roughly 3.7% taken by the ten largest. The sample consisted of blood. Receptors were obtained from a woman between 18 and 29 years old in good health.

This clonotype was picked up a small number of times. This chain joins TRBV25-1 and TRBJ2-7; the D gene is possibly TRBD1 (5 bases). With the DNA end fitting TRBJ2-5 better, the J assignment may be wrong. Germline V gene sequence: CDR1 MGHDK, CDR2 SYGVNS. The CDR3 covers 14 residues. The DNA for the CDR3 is TGTGCCAGCAGTGAGTCCAGGGCAGGAGAGACCCAGTACTTC. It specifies CASSESRAGETQYF.

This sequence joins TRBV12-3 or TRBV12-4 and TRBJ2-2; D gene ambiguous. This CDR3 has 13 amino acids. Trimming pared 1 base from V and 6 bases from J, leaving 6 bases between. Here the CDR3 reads CASSLVRSGELFF. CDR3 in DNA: TGTGCCAGCAGTTTAGTCAGGTCCGGGGAGCTGTTTTTT.

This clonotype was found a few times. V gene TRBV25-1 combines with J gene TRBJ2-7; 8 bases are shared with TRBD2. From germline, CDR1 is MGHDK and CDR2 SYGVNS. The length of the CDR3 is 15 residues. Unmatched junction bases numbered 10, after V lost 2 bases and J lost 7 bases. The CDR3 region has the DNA TGTGCCAGCAGTGAAGGCGGGAGGAACTACAATGAGCAGTACTTC. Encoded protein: CASSEGGRNYNEQYF.

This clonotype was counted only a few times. CDR3 region: CASSPGPGRTEAFF. The CDR3 DNA reads TGTGCCAGCAGCCCTGGACCCGGGCGCACTGAAGCTTTCTTT. This chain connects TRBV7-8 to TRBJ1-1; D ambiguous. Germline values: CDR1 SGHVS, CDR2 FQNEAQ. V was pared by 5 bases and J by 4 bases, with 14 bases between. This CDR3 comprises 14 residues.

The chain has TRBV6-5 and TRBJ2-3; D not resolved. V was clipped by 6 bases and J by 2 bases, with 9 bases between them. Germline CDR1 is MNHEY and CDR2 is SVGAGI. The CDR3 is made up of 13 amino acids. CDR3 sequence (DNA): TGTGCCAGCAGAATGATACACACAGATACGCAGTATTTT. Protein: CASRMIHTDTQYF.

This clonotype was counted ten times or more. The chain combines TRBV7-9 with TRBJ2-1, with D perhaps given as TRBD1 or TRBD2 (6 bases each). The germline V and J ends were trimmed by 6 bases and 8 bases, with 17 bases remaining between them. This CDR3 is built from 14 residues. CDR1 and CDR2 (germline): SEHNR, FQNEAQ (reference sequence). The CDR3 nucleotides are TGTGCCAGCAGAAAGGGGGGAAGGGGCTATGAGCAGTTCTTC. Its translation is CASRKGGRGYEQFF. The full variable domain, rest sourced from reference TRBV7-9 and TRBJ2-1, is DTGVSQNPRHKITKRGQNVTFRCDPISEHNRLYWYRQTLGQGPEFLTYFQNEAQLEKSRLLSDRFSAERPKGSFSTLEIQRTEQGDSAMYLCASRKGGRGYEQFFGPGTRLTVL.

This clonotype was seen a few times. CDR3 region: CASSYSTGGADNEQYF. DNA for the CDR3: TGTGCCAGCAGTTACTCGACCGGGGGGGCAGACAATGAGCAGTACTTC. The chain employs TRBV6-5 and TRBJ2-7, with TRBD2 matching over 8 bases. J was trimmed by 7 bases and V by 0 bases; bases with no gene match: 11. CDR3 size: 16 residues. Per the germline V gene, CDR1 is MNHEY and CDR2 is SVGAGI.

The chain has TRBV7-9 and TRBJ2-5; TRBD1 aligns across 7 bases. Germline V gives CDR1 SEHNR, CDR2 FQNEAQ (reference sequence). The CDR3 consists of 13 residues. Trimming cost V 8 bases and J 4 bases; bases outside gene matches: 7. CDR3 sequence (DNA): TGTGCCAGCGGGAAACAGGGGAGAGAGACCCAGTACTTC. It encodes CASGKQGRETQYF.

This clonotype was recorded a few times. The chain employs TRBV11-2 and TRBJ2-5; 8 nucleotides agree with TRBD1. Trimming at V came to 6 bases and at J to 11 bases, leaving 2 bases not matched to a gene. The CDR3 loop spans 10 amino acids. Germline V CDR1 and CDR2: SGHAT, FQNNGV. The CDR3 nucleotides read TGTGCCAGCAGGGGACAGGAGCAGTACTTC. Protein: CASRGQEQYF.

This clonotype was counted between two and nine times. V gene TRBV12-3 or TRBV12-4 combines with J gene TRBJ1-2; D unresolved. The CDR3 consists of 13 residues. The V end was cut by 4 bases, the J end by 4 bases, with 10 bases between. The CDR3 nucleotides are TGTGCCAGCAGTTATCAAGGAACCTATGGCTACACCTTC. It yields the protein CASSYQGTYGYTF.

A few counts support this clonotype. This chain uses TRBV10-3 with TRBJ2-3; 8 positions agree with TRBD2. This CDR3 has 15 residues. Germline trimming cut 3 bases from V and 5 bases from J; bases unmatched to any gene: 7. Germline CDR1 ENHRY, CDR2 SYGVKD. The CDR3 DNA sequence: TGTGCCATCAGTGAACCTACTAGCGGTGAAGATACGCAGTATTTT. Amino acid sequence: CAISEPTSGEDTQYF.

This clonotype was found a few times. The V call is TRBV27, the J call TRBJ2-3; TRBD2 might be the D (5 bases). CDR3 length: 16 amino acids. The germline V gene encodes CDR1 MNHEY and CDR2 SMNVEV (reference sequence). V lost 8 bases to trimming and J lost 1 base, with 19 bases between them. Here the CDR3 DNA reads TGTGCCAGCCGCGGGTTGAGGAGCGGAGGCACAGATACGCAGTATTTT. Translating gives CASRGLRSGGTDTQYF.

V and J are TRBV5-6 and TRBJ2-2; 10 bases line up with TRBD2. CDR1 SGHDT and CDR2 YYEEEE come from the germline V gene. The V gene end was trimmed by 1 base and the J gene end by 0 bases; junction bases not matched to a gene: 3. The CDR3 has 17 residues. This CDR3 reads CASSLLAGETNTGELFF. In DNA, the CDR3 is TGTGCCAGCAGCTTGCTAGCGGGAGAAACGAACACCGGGGAGCTGTTTTTT.

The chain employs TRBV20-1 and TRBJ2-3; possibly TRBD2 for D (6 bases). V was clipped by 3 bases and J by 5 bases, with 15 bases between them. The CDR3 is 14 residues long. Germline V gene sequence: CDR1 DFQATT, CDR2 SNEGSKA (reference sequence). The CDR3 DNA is TGCAGTGCTAGGTTTGGGGGAGGAAAAGATACGCAGTATTTT. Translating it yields CSARFGGGKDTQYF.

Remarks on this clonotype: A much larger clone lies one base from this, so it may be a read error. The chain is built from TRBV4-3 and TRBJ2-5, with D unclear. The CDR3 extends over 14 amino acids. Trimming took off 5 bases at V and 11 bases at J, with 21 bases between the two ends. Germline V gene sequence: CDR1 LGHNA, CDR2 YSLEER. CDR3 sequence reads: CASSFPLLYNEQYF. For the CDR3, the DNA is TGCGCCAGCAGCTTCCCTCTACTCTACAATGAGCAGTACTTC.

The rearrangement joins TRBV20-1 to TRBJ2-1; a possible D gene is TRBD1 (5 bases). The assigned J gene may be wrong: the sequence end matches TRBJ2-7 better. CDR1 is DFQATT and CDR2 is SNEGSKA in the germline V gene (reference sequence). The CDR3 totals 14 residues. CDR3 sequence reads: CSAKGETSYNEQYF. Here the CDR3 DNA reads TGCAGTGCGAAAGGGGAAACCTCCTACAATGAGCAGTACTTC.

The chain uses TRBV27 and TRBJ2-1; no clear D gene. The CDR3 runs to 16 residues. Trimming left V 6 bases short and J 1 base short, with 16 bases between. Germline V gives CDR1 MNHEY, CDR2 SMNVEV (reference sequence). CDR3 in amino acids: CASRPPLRASYNEQFF. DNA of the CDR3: TGTGCCAGCAGGCCACCTTTACGGGCTTCCTACAATGAGCAGTTCTTC.

The CDR3 sequence: CASSTAGSRNEKLFF. For the CDR3, the DNA is TGTGCCAGCAGCACCGCAGGGAGCCGCAATGAAAAACTGTTTTTT. This chain connects TRBV28 to TRBJ1-4, with TRBD1 as a possible D gene (5 bases). This CDR3 spans 15 amino acids. Deletions cut 6 bases from V and 5 bases from J, with 16 bases between. CDR1 is MDHEN and CDR2 is SYDVKM in the germline V gene.

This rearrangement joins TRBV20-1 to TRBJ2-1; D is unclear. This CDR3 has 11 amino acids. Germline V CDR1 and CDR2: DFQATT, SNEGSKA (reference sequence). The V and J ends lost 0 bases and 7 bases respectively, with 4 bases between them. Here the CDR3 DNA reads TGCAGTGCTAGAGATCGGAATGAGCAGTTCTTC. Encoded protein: CSARDRNEQFF.

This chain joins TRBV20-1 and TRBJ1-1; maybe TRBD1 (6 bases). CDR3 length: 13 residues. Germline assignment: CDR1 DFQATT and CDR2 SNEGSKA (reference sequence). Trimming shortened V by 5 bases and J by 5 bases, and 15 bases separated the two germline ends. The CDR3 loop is CSAGDPRGTEAFF. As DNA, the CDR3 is TGCAGTGCTGGGGACCCCAGGGGAACTGAAGCTTTCTTT.

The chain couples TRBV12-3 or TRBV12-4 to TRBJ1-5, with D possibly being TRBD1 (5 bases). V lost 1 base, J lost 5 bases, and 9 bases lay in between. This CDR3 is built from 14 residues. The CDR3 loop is CASSLVQGHQPQHF. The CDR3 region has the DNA TGTGCCAGCAGTTTAGTTCAGGGTCATCAGCCCCAGCATTTT.

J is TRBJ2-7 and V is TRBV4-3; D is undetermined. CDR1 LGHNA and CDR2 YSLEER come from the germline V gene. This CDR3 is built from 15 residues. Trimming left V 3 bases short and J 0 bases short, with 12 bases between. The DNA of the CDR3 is TGCGCCAGCAGCCAGATCCAAGGATACTCCTACGAGCAGTACTTC. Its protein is CASSQIQGYSYEQYF.

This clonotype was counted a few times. The CDR3 spells CASSLDFSTGELFF. DNA for the CDR3: TGTGCCAGCAGCTTAGATTTTAGCACCGGGGAGCTGTTTTTT. This sequence joins TRBV7-2 and TRBJ2-2; D is uncertain. CDR1 is SGHTA, CDR2 FQGNSA, per germline. V was cut by 1 base and J by 4 bases, with 7 bases left in between. The CDR3 is 14 amino acids.

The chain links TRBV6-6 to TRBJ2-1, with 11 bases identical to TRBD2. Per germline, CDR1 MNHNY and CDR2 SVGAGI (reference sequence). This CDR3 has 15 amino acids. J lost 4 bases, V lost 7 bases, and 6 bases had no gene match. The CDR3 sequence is CASTTSGGLYNEQFF. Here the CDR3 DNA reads TGTGCCAGCACAACTAGCGGGGGATTATACAATGAGCAGTTCTTC.

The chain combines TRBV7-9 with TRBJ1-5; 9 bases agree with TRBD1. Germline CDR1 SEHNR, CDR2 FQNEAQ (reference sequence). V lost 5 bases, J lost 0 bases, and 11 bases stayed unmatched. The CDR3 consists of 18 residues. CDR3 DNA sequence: TGTGCCAGCAGCCCGTCCCGGGACAGGGAACCTAGCAATCAGCCCCAGCATTTT. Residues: CASSPSRDREPSNQPQHF. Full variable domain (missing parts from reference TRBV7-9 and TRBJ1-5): DTGVSQNPRHKITKRGQNVTFRCDPISEHNRLYWYRQTLGQGPEFLTYFQNEAQLEKSRLLSDRFSAERPKGSFSTLEIQRTEQGDSAMYLCASSPSRDREPSNQPQHFGDGTRLSIL.

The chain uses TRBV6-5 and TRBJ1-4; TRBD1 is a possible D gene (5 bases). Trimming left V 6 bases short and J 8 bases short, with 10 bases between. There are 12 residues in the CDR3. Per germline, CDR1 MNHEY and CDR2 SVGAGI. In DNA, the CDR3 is TGTGCCAGCAGATCAGGGAAGGAAAAACTGTTTTTT. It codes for CASRSGKEKLFF.

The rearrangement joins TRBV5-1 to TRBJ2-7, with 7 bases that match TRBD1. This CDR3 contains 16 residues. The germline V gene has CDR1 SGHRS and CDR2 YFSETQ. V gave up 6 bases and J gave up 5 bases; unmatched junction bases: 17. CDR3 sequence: CASTLSPGQTGHEQYF. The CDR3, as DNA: TGCGCCAGCACCCTTTCGCCGGGACAGACAGGCCACGAGCAGTACTTC. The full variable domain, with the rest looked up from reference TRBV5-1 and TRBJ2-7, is KAGVTQTPRYLIKTRGQQVTLSCSPISGHRSVSWYQQTPGQGLQFLFEYFSETQRNKGNFPGRFSGRQFSNSRSEMNVSTLELGDSALYLCASTLSPGQTGHEQYFGPGTRLTVT.

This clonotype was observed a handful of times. For the CDR3, the DNA is TGTGCCAGCAGTCGCCACCCGGGACAGCTAAATGAGCAGTTCTTC. Translated: CASSRHPGQLNEQFF. V and J are TRBV28 and TRBJ2-1; 7 nucleotides line up with TRBD1. The junction had 11 bases not matched to a gene; V was cut back by 5 bases and J by 7 bases. The CDR3 runs to 15 residues. The germline V gene has CDR1 MDHEN and CDR2 SYDVKM.

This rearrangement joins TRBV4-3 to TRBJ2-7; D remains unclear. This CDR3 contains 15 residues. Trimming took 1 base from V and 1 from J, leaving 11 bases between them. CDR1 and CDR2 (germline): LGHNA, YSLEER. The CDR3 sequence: CASSQGPLRSYEQYF. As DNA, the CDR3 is TGCGCCAGCAGCCAAGGTCCCCTAAGATCCTACGAGCAGTACTTC.